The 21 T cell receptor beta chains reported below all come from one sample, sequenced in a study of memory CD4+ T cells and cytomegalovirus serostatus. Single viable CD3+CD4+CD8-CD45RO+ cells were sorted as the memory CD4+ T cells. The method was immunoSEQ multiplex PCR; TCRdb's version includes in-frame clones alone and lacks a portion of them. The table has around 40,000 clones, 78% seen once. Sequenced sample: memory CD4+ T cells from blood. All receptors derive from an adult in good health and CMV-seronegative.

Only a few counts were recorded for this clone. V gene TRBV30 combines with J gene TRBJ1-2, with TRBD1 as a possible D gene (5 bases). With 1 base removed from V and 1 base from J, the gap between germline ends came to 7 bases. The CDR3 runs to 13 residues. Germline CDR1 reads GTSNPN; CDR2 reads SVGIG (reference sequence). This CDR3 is CAWSDRGNYGYTF. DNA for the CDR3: TGTGCCTGGAGTGATAGGGGTAACTATGGCTACACCTTC.

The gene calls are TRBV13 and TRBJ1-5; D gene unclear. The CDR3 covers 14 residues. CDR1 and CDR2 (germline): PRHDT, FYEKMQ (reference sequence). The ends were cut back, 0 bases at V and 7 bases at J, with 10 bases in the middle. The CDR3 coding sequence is TGTGCCAGCAGCTTAGGCCGGCGTGAGCAGCCCCAGCATTTT. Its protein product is CASSLGRREQPQHF.

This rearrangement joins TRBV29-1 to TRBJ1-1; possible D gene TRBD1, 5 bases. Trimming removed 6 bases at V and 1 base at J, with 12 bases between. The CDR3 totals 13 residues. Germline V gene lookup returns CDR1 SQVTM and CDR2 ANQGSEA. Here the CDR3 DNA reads TGCAGCGTGCCTTCAACAGGGAACACTGAAGCTTTCTTT. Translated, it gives CSVPSTGNTEAFF. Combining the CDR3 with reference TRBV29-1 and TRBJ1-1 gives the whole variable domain SAVISQKPSRDICQRGTSLTIQCQVDSQVTMMFWYRQQPGQSLTLIATANQGSEATYESGFVIDKFPISRPNLTFSTLTVSNMSPEDSSIYLCSVPSTGNTEAFFGQGTRLTVV.

This chain's CDR3 is CASSQDRETQYF. CDR3 DNA sequence: TGTGCCAGCAGCCAAGACCGCGAGACCCAGTACTTC. The J gene is TRBJ2-5, the V gene TRBV4-2; no reliable D call. CDR1 is LGHNA, CDR2 YNFKEQ, per germline. The length of the CDR3 is 12 residues. The ends were cut back, 0 bases at V and 5 bases at J, with 4 bases in the middle.

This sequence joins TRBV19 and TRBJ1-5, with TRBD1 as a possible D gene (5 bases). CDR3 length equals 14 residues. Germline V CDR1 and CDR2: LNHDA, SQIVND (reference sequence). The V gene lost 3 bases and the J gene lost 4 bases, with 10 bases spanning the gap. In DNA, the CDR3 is TGTGCCAGTAGTATTACCTGGGGGAATCAGCCCCAGCATTTT. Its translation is CASSITWGNQPQHF. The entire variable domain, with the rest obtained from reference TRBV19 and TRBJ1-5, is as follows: DGGITQSPKYLFRKEGQNVTLSCEQNLNHDAMYWYRQDPGQGLRLIYYSQIVNDFQKGDIAEGYSVSREKKESFPLTVTSAQKNPTAFYLCASSITWGNQPQHFGDGTRLSIL.

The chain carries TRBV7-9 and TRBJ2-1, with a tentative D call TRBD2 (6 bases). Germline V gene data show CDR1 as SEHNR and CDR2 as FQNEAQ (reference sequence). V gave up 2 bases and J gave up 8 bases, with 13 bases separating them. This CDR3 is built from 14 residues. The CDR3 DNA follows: TGTGCCAGCAGCTTATCCGGGGGTATGGATGAGCAGTTCTTC. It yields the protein CASSLSGGMDEQFF.

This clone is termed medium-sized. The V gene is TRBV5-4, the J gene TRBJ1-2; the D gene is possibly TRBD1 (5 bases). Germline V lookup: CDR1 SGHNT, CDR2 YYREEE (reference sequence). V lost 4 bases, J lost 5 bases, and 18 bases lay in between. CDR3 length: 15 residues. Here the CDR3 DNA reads TGTGCCAGCAGCCCCGACCCCGGGGGAGCATATGGCTACACCTTC. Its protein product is CASSPDPGGAYGYTF.

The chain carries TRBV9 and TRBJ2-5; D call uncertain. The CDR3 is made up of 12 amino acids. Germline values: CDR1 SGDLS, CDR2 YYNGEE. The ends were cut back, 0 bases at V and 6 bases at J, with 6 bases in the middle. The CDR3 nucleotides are TGTGCCAGCAGCGTAGATGGGCAGACCCAGTACTTC. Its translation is CASSVDGQTQYF.

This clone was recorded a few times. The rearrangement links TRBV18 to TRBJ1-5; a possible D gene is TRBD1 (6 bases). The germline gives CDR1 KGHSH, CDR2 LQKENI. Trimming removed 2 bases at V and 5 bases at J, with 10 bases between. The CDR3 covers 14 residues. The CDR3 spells CASSPGTSHQPQHF. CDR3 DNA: TGTGCCAGCTCACCAGGGACATCTCATCAGCCCCAGCATTTT.

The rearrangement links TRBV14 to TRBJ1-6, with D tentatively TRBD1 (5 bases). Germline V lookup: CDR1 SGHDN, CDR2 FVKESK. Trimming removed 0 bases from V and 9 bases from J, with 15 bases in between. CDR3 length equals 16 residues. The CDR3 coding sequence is TGTGCCAGCAGCCAAGAATTAGGCGGGGGAGCTTCACCCCTCCACTTT. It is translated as CASSQELGGGASPLHF.

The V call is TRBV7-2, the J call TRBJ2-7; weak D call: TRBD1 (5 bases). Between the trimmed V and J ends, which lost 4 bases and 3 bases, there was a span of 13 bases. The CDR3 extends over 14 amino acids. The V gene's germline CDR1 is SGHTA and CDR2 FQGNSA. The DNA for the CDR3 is TGTGCCAGCAGCTCGCAGACAGTTAGCTACGAGCAGTACTTC. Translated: CASSSQTVSYEQYF.

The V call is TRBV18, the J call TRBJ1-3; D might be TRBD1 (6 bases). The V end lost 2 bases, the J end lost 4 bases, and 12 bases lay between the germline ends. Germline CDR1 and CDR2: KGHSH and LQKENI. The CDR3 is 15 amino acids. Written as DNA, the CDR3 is TGTGCCAGCTCACCAGCCAGGGGTCAAGGAAACACCATATATTTT. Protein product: CASSPARGQGNTIYF.

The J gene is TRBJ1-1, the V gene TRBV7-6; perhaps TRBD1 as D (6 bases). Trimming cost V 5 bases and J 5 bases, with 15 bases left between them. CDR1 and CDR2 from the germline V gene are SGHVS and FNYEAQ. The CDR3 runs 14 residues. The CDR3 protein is CASSTLAGETEAFF. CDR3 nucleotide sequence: TGTGCCAGCAGCACATTGGCAGGGGAAACTGAAGCTTTCTTT.

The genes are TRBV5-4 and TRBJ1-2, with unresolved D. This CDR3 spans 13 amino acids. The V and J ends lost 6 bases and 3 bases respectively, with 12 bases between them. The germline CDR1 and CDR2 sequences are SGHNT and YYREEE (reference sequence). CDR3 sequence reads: CASTPGVDYGYTF. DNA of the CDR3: TGTGCCAGCACCCCGGGAGTCGACTATGGCTACACCTTC.

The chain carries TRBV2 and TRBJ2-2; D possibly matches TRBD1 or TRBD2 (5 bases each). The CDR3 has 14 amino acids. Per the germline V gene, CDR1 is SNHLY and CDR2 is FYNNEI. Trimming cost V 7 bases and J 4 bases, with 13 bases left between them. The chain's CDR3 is CASTEGSFTGELFF. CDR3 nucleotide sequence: TGTGCCAGCACCGAGGGGTCCTTCACCGGGGAGCTGTTTTTT.

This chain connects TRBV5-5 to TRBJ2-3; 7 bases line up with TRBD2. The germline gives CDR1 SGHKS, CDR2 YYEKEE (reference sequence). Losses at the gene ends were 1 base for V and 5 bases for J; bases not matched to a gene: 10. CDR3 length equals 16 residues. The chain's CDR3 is CASSLPSGVRGDTQYF. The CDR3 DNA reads TGTGCCAGCAGCTTGCCGAGCGGGGTGCGGGGAGATACGCAGTATTTT.

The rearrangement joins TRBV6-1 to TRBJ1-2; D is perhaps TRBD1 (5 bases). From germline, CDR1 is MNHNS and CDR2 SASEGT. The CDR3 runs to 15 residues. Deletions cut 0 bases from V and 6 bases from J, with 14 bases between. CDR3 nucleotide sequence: TGTGCCAGCAGTGAAGCGATGGGGGTAACTAATGGCTACACCTTC. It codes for CASSEAMGVTNGYTF.

The CDR3 sequence: CASSLGGGNSYEQYF. The CDR3 DNA is TGCGCCAGCAGCTTGGGCGGGGGAAACTCCTACGAGCAGTACTTC. The chain carries TRBV5-1 and TRBJ2-7, with 7 bases identical to TRBD2. Per the germline V gene, CDR1 is SGHRS and CDR2 is YFSETQ. The length of the CDR3 is 15 residues. Losses at the gene ends were 0 bases for V and 0 bases for J; bases not matched to a gene: 3.

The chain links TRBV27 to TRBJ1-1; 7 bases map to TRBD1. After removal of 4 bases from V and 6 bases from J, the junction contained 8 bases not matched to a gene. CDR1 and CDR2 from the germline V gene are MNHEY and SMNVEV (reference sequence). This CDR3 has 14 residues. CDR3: CASSSEGQLPEAFF. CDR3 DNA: TGTGCCAGCAGTTCGGAGGGACAGTTACCTGAAGCTTTCTTT.

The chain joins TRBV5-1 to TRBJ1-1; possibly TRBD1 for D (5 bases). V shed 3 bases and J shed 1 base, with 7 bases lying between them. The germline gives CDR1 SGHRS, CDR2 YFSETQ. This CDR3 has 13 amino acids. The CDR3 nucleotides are TGCGCCAGCAGCTCGACAGAGAACACTGAAGCTTTCTTT. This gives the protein CASSSTENTEAFF. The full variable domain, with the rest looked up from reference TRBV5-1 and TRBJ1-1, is KAGVTQTPRYLIKTRGQQVTLSCSPISGHRSVSWYQQTPGQGLQFLFEYFSETQRNKGNFPGRFSGRQFSNSRSEMNVSTLELGDSALYLCASSSTENTEAFFGQGTRLTVV.

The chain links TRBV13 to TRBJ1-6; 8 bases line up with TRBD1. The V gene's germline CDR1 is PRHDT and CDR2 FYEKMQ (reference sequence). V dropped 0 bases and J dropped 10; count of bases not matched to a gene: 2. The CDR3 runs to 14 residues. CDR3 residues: CASSLGQGESPLHF. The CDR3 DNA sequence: TGTGCCAGCAGCTTAGGACAGGGGGAATCACCCCTCCACTTT.